A single T cell receptor beta chain is shown here with its context. The V segment lost 0 bases and the J segment 4 bases; nucleotides outside the gene matches: 4. CDR3 length: 15 residues. Germline V gives CDR1 SGHRS, CDR2 YFSETQ. The authors' processing: Amplifying reference gene primers gave estimates of nucleated cell counts. The method was immunoSEQ multiplex PCR; TCRdb's version includes in-frame clones alone and lacks a portion of them. The D gene and trimming were derived from the DNA, and the V and J assignments and clone size from that table. The data show under 200,000 clones, around 84% seen once. These data come from a study of blood T cell repertoires in COVID-19. Study-wide background: COVID-19 samples collected from the United States, Italy and Spain covered acute and convalescent phases. Sources were T cells, B-cell-depleted T cells, or PBMCs; the material itself was cDNA or gDNA.

Sequencing was performed on peripheral blood. This TCR derives from a man in his forties with acute or convalescent COVID-19. This chain uses TRBV5-1 with TRBJ2-1; 7 bases align to TRBD2. CDR3 loop: CASSLDGLGYNEQFF. DNA for the CDR3: TGCGCCAGCAGCTTGGATGGACTAGGATACAATGAGCAGTTCTTC.